A single sample is the source of the 22 T cell receptor beta chains below, sequenced in a study of response to subunit inactivated influenza vaccine. TCRdb reprocessed the RT-PCR reads with MiXCR, giving one entry per CDR3 protein. The sample lists some 600,000 distinct CDR3 sequences; 11% to 15% were seen once. The sample was PBMCs from blood, taken about 14 days before vaccination. The receptors were sampled from a man in his forties or fifties who received an inactivated influenza vaccine.

This clonotype turned up a few times. This chain connects TRBV28 to TRBJ2-1; 9 nucleotides line up with TRBD2. The J segment lost 10 bases and the V segment lost 8 bases, leaving 12 bases of the junction unmatched. The CDR3 covers 14 residues. CDR1 is MDHEN and CDR2 is SYDVKM in the germline V gene. Here the CDR3 reads CASQGLAGRGEQFF. The CDR3 DNA reads TGTGCCAGCCAGGGGCTAGCGGGAAGGGGGGAGCAGTTCTTC.

The table lists this clonotype with many counts. This chain joins TRBV20-1 and TRBJ2-3, with 11 nucleotides matching TRBD2. V shed 5 bases, J shed 5 bases, and the junction held 6 bases outside the gene matches. This CDR3 has 14 residues. Germline loops: CDR1 DFQATT, CDR2 SNEGSKA (reference sequence). Here the CDR3 DNA reads TGCAGTGCTGGTAGCGGGAGGGCCGGAGATACGCAGTATTTT. The encoded protein is CSAGSGRAGDTQYF.

In its sample, this clonotype was seen many times. The chain employs TRBV5-1 and TRBJ2-7, with D perhaps assigned TRBD1 or TRBD2 (5 bases each). With 1 base removed from V and 7 bases from J, the gap between germline ends came to 18 bases. The CDR3 is 15 amino acids. Per germline, CDR1 SGHRS and CDR2 YFSETQ. The CDR3 is CASSLSTGRGGEQYF. Written as DNA, the CDR3 is TGCGCCAGCAGCTTGTCCACAGGCCGTGGGGGAGAGCAGTACTTC.

The CDR3, as DNA: TGCGCCAGCAGCTTGGCTGGGGGCGTCGGCACTGAAGCTTTCTTT. This codes for CASSLAGGVGTEAFF. The chain joins TRBV5-1 to TRBJ1-1; weak D call: TRBD1 (6 bases). V was trimmed by 0 bases and J by 4 bases, leaving 13 bases between them. The CDR3 is made up of 15 amino acids. Looked up from germline, CDR1 is SGHRS and CDR2 is YFSETQ.

This clonotype was detected only a few times. The chain links TRBV14 to TRBJ2-1, with D unresolved. The V gene lost 7 bases and the J gene lost 2 bases, with 18 bases spanning the gap. The CDR3 is made up of 16 amino acids. CDR1 is SGHDN, CDR2 FVKESK, per germline. The CDR3 nucleotides are TGTGCCAGCACCCCACTGGGTCTGTCTGCCTACAATGAGCAGTTCTTC. It encodes CASTPLGLSAYNEQFF.

The V gene is TRBV29-1, the J gene TRBJ2-5; a weak D match, TRBD1 (5 bases). Trimming removed 7 bases from V and 4 bases from J, with 19 bases in between. The CDR3 is 14 amino acids. The germline CDR1 and CDR2 sequences are SQVTM and ANQGSEA. In DNA, the CDR3 is TGCAGCGGGATGACAGCTACACAATCAGAGACCCAGTACTTC. It yields the protein CSGMTATQSETQYF.

The rearrangement uses TRBV10-3 and TRBJ2-1, with 12 bases lining up with TRBD2. The CDR3 consists of 18 residues. Germline CDR1 and CDR2: ENHRY and SYGVKD. The J segment lost 0 bases and the V segment lost 4 bases, leaving 7 bases of the junction unmatched. CDR3 nucleotide sequence: TGTGCCATCAGTGGGGGGACTAGCGGGCCGAGCTCCTACAATGAGCAGTTCTTC. Residues: CAISGGTSGPSSYNEQFF.

This clonotype showed up many times. The chain couples TRBV27 to TRBJ2-7; 7 nucleotides line up with TRBD1. The CDR3 extends over 13 amino acids. Germline V gene sequence: CDR1 MNHEY, CDR2 SMNVEV (reference sequence). V lost 1 base and J lost 5; bases outside the gene matches: 2. CDR3 region: CASSLLTGDEQYF. The DNA for the CDR3 is TGTGCCAGCAGTTTATTAACAGGGGACGAGCAGTACTTC.

The chain recombines TRBV5-8 with TRBJ1-6, with D possibly being TRBD1 (5 bases). The germline V gene has CDR1 SGHTS and CDR2 YDEGEE. This CDR3 is built from 14 residues. With 5 bases removed from V and 9 bases from J, the gap between germline ends came to 15 bases. CDR3 nucleotides: TGTGCCAGCAGTACCCGGGACGGCGGTTCACCCCTCCACTTT. Its translation: CASSTRDGGSPLHF.

This chain joins TRBV6-1 and TRBJ2-2; D uncertain. Trimming took 6 bases from V and 5 from J, leaving 13 bases between them. CDR3 size: 14 residues. Germline loops: CDR1 MNHNS, CDR2 SASEGT. For the CDR3, the DNA is TGTGCCAGCAGCCGACTTAGGCGTACCGGGGAGCTGTTTTTT. It codes for CASSRLRRTGELFF.

This clonotype was observed once. Germline and junction disagree at one end, which may indicate a read error. J is TRBJ1-2 and V is TRBV7-9; 9 bases are shared with TRBD1. CDR1 SEHNR and CDR2 FQNEAQ come from the germline V gene (reference sequence). The CDR3 is 13 amino acids. CDR3 sequence reads: CVSTTGGNYGYTF. CDR3 coding DNA: TGTGTCAGCACCACAGGGGGCAACTATGGCTACACCTTC.

The J gene is TRBJ1-2, the V gene TRBV30; possibly TRBD1 for D (5 bases). The V end was cut by 2 bases, the J end by 6 bases, with 19 bases between. Germline CDR1 reads GTSNPN; CDR2 reads SVGIG (reference sequence). The CDR3 runs to 15 residues. For the CDR3, the DNA is TGTGCCTGGAGTTGGAGGGGACTCGGATCAAATGGCTACACCTTC. Protein sequence: CAWSWRGLGSNGYTF.

The rearrangement links TRBV2 to TRBJ1-1; maybe TRBD1 (5 bases). Germline V gives CDR1 SNHLY, CDR2 FYNNEI. V was pared by 7 bases and J by 4 bases, with 22 bases between. CDR3 size: 16 residues. The CDR3 region has the DNA TGTGCCAGCAAACCCAGACAGTCAACGTACCTCACTGAAGCTTTCTTT. This codes for CASKPRQSTYLTEAFF.

CDR3 protein: CSAREGGGADTQYF. The CDR3 DNA reads TGCAGTGCTAGAGAGGGCGGGGGCGCAGATACGCAGTATTTT. The genes are TRBV20-1 and TRBJ2-3; maybe TRBD2 (7 bases). Germline CDR1 and CDR2: DFQATT and SNEGSKA (reference sequence). V was trimmed by 0 bases and J by 4 bases, leaving 11 bases between them. CDR3 size: 14 residues.

The chain combines TRBV29-1 with TRBJ2-3; no clear D gene. V was shortened by 3 bases and J by 2 bases, with 9 bases between the two germline ends. The CDR3 runs to 13 residues. CDR1 SQVTM and CDR2 ANQGSEA come from the germline V gene. This CDR3 reads CSVDHKNTDTQYF. CDR3 DNA sequence: TGCAGCGTTGATCACAAAAACACAGATACGCAGTATTTT.

The chain combines TRBV5-1 with TRBJ1-2, with D unresolved. The germline V gene has CDR1 SGHRS and CDR2 YFSETQ. This CDR3 is 14 amino acids long. The V and J ends lost 0 bases and 4 bases respectively, with 10 bases between them. This CDR3 reads CASSLVQTTYGYTF. CDR3 DNA: TGCGCCAGCAGCTTGGTACAGACCACCTATGGCTACACCTTC.

This clonotype was observed many times. CDR3 nucleotide sequence: TGTGCCAGCACCCCCGGGGGGGCGATCCCCCCGAACACTGAAGCTTTCTTT. Its translation is CASTPGGAIPPNTEAFF. The chain couples TRBV28 to TRBJ1-1; D is possibly TRBD1 (6 bases). Germline values: CDR1 MDHEN, CDR2 SYDVKM. V lost 7 bases to trimming and J lost 1 base, with 22 bases between them. This CDR3 is built from 17 residues.

The chain is built from TRBV7-9 and TRBJ2-7, with TRBD1 as a possible D gene (6 bases). The germline gives CDR1 SEHNR, CDR2 FQNEAQ (reference sequence). This CDR3 comprises 12 residues. The ends were cut back, 11 bases at V and 2 bases at J, with 13 bases in the middle. DNA for the CDR3: TGTGCCGTAGGGGGTAGGGCCTACGAGCAGTACTTC. This sequence encodes CAVGGRAYEQYF.

V and J are TRBV11-1 and TRBJ2-2; 12 positions match TRBD1. The CDR3 has 19 amino acids. Germline V lookup: CDR1 SGHAT, CDR2 FQDESV (reference sequence). The ends lost 5 bases at V and 2 bases at J; junction bases unmatched: 12. CDR3 protein: CASSLPGQGAFGNTGELFF. CDR3 coding DNA: TGTGCCAGCAGCCTCCCGGGACAGGGGGCTTTTGGTAACACCGGGGAGCTGTTTTTT.

The CDR3 protein is CAATDTQYF. CDR3 nucleotide sequence: TGTGCCGCCACAGATACGCAGTATTTT. The chain links TRBV7-9 to TRBJ2-3; D unclear. The CDR3 extends over 9 amino acids. The V gene's germline CDR1 is SEHNR and CDR2 FQNEAQ (reference sequence). The V end was cut by 11 bases, the J end by 2 bases, with 2 bases between.

J is TRBJ2-1 and V is TRBV7-6; TRBD2 might be the D (7 bases). The CDR3 loop spans 16 amino acids. The germline V gene has CDR1 SGHVS and CDR2 FNYEAQ. Trimming removed 1 base from V and 7 bases from J, with 17 bases in between. The CDR3 region is CASSLEGGGGGNEQFF. The CDR3 DNA sequence: TGTGCCAGCAGCTTAGAGGGCGGAGGGGGGGGAAATGAGCAGTTCTTC.

The rearrangement uses TRBV9 and TRBJ2-1, with TRBD2 identical over 8 bases. The V gene end was trimmed by 6 bases and the J gene end by 10 bases; junction bases not matched to a gene: 12. The CDR3 has 14 residues. The germline V gene encodes CDR1 SGDLS and CDR2 YYNGEE. CDR3 in amino acids: CASNVAGGLSEQFF. DNA for the CDR3: TGTGCCAGCAACGTGGCGGGAGGCCTCAGCGAGCAGTTCTTC.